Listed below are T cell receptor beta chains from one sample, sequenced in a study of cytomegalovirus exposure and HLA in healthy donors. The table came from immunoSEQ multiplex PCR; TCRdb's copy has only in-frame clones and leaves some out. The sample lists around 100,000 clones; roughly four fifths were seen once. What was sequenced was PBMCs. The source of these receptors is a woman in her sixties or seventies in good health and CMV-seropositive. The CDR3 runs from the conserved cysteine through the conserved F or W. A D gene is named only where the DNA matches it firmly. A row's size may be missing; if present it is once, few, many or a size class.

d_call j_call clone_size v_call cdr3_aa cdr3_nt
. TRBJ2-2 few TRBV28 CASSFGGNTGELFF TGTGCCAGCAGTTTCGGCGGGAACACCGGGGAGCTGTTTTTT
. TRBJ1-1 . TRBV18 CASSPLKTEILMNTEAFF TGTGCCAGCTCACCACTCAAGACAGAAATACTCATGAACACTGAAGCTTTCTTT
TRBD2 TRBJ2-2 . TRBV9 CASSVGEGHGELFF TGTGCCAGCAGCGTAGGGGAGGGGCACGGGGAGCTGTTTTTT
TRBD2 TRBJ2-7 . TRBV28 CASRSGRSSSEQYF TGTGCCAGCAGATCCGGGAGGAGTAGTTCGGAGCAGTACTTC
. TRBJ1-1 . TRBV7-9 CASTTGNTEAFF TGTGCCAGCACGACAGGAAACACTGAAGCTTTCTTT
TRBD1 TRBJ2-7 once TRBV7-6 CASSPSIQGVFYEQYF TGTGCCAGCAGCCCATCAATACAGGGGGTCTTCTACGAGCAGTACTTC
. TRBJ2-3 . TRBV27 CASYQQGRTDTQYF TGTGCCAGCTATCAACAGGGAAGGACAGATACGCAGTATTTT
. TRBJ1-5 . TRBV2 CASSGGLWGNQPQHF TGTGCCAGCAGTGGCGGGCTTTGGGGCAATCAGCCCCAGCATTTT
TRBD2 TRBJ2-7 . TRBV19 CASSIGWTSGSEQYF TGTGCCAGTAGTATAGGTTGGACTAGCGGGAGCGAGCAGTACTTC
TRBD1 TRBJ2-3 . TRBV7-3 CASSFDRATDTQYF TGTGCCAGCAGCTTTGACAGGGCGACAGATACGCAGTATTTT
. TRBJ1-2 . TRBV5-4 CASSLPGTADGYTF TGTGCCAGCAGCCTACCCGGGACTGCCGATGGCTACACCTTC
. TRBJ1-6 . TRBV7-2 CASSRSSYNSPLHF TGTGCCAGCAGCCGGAGCTCCTATAATTCACCCCTCCACTTT
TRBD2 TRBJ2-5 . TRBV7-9 CASSFEGGAETQYF TGTGCCAGCAGCTTCGAGGGAGGGGCTGAGACCCAGTACTTC
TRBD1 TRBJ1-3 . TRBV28 CASSFGDRGTGNTIYF TGTGCCAGCAGTTTTGGGGACAGGGGTACTGGAAACACCATATATTTT
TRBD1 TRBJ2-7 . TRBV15 CATRGTGVNEQYF TGTGCCACCAGGGGGACAGGGGTCAACGAGCAGTACTTC
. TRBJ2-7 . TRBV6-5 CASSYSTGGQYEQYF TGTGCCAGCAGTTACTCGACCGGGGGGCAGTACGAGCAGTACTTC
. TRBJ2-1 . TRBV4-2 CASSPGRLVSYNEQFF TGTGCCAGCAGCCCGGGGAGACTAGTTTCCTACAATGAGCAGTTCTTC
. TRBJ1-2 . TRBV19 CASSLRASRGYGYTF TGTGCCAGTAGTCTCCGGGCTTCCCGGGGGTATGGCTACACCTTC
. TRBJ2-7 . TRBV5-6 CASSLDGYEQYF TGTGCCAGCAGCCTGGACGGCTACGAGCAGTACTTC
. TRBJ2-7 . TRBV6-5 CASSYSRQTPGEQYF TGTGCCAGCAGTTACTCGCGGCAGACCCCTGGCGAGCAGTACTTC
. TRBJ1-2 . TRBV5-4 CASSVPTGLAYGYTF TGTGCCAGCAGCGTCCCTACAGGGCTCGCCTATGGCTACACCTTC
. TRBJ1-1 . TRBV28 CASSLFSGGEAFF TGTGCCAGCAGTTTATTTTCGGGGGGAGAAGCTTTCTTT
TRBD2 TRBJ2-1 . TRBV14 CASSPRTSGEQFF TGTGCCAGCAGCCCGCGGACTAGCGGTGAGCAGTTCTTC
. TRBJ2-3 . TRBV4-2 CASSPGMGGTDTQYF TGTGCCAGCAGTCCCGGGATGGGCGGCACAGATACGCAGTATTTT
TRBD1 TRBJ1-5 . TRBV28 CASSSQGQHF TGTGCCAGCAGTTCACAGGGGCAGCATTTT
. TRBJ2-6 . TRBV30 CAWTDPGGSGANVLTF TGTGCCTGGACCGACCCCGGGGGATCTGGGGCCAACGTCCTGACTTTC
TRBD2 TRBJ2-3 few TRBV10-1 CASSENGRADTQYF TGCGCCAGCAGTGAGAACGGGAGGGCAGATACGCAGTATTTT
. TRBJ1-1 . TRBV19 CASNGVEGNTEAFF TGTGCCAGTAATGGTGTCGAGGGCAACACTGAAGCTTTCTTT
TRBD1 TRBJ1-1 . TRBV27 CASRVRGSTEAFF TGTGCCAGCAGAGTCAGGGGGAGCACTGAAGCTTTCTTT
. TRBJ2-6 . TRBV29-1 CSVGLGSGANVLTF TGCAGCGTGGGACTCGGCTCTGGGGCCAACGTCCTGACTTTC
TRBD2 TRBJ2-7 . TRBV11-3 CASSSTSGYEQYF TGTGCCAGCAGCTCGACTAGCGGCTACGAGCAGTACTTC
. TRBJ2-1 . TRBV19 CASYTGSPYNEQFF TGTGCCAGTTATACAGGGTCCCCCTACAATGAGCAGTTCTTC
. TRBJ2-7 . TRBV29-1 CSVATGVSSYEQYF TGCAGCGTCGCGACGGGGGTGAGCTCCTACGAGCAGTACTTC
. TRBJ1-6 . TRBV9 CASSEADNSPLHF TGTGCCAGCAGCGAGGCGGATAATTCACCCCTCCACTTT
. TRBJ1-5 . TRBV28 CASSLTGNNQPQHF TGTGCCAGCAGTCTAACAGGCAACAATCAGCCCCAGCATTTT
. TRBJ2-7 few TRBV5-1 CASSLEPGTLSYEQYF TGCGCCAGCAGCTTGGAACCCGGGACACTCTCCTACGAGCAGTACTTC
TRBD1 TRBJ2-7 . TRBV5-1 CASSQTGGGYEQYF TGCGCCAGCAGTCAGACAGGGGGTGGCTACGAGCAGTACTTC
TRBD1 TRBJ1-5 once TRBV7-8 CASSTTGNSNQPQHF TGTGCCAGCAGCACGACAGGGAATAGCAATCAGCCCCAGCATTTT
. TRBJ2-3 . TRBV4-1 CASSLRGGFTSTDTQYF TGCGCCAGCAGCCTCCGTGGGGGGTTTACTAGCACAGATACGCAGTATTTT
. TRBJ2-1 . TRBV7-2 CASSLVDNEQFF TGTGCCAGCAGCTTAGTAGACAATGAGCAGTTCTTC
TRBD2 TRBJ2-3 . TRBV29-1 CSALGLAGVGRQYF TGCAGCGCCTTGGGACTAGCGGGAGTCGGAAGGCAGTATTTT
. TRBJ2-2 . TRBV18 CASSPSTGELFF TGTGCCAGCTCACCTAGCACCGGGGAGCTGTTTTTT
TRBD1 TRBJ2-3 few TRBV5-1 CASSLGQGGDTQYF TGCGCCAGCAGCTTGGGACAGGGGGGAGATACGCAGTATTTT